Each of the 6 T cell receptor beta chains below was sequenced from the same sample in a study of T cells after yellow fever vaccination. TCRdb re-called the 5' RACE reads with MiXCR, one entry per CDR3 protein. The profile shows just under 600,000 distinct CDR3 sequences, roughly 13% of them singletons. The sequencing used PBMCs, collected on the day of the yellow fever booster vaccination. Every receptor here comes from a man aged 25 to 40 who received the YFV17D yellow fever vaccine.

This clonotype has only a few counts. V usage is TRBV29-1 and J usage is TRBJ1-5, with a tentative D call TRBD1 (6 bases). The CDR3 loop spans 12 amino acids. CDR1 is SQVTM, CDR2 ANQGSEA, per germline. The germline V and J ends were trimmed by 8 bases and 5 bases, with 13 bases remaining between them. CDR3 nucleotides: TGCAGCTCGAAGGACAGAGATCAGCCCCAGCATTTT. As protein: CSSKDRDQPQHF.

The chain recombines TRBV4-3 with TRBJ2-2; unclear D gene. The CDR3 runs to 16 residues. V lost 0 bases to trimming and J lost 3 bases, with 11 bases between them. The germline V gene has CDR1 LGHNA and CDR2 YSLEER. The CDR3 DNA is TGCGCCAGCAGCCAAGATCGACCCTGGGACACCGGGGAGCTGTTTTTT. This translates into CASSQDRPWDTGELFF.

The chain joins TRBV5-4 to TRBJ1-2; possible D gene TRBD1, 6 bases. The V gene's germline CDR1 is SGHNT and CDR2 YYREEE (reference sequence). The CDR3 is 15 residues long. The V and J ends lost 4 bases and 5 bases respectively, with 18 bases between them. The CDR3 reads CASSQTGKEGYGYTF. The CDR3 region has the DNA TGTGCCAGCAGCCAAACAGGGAAGGAGGGTTATGGCTACACCTTC.

The V call is TRBV29-1, the J call TRBJ2-3; D might be TRBD2 (6 bases). The germline CDR1 and CDR2 sequences are SQVTM and ANQGSEA. CDR3 size: 15 residues. The V and J ends lost 6 bases and 2 bases respectively, with 18 bases between them. CDR3 residues: CSVKEGQAYTDTQYF. The CDR3 DNA sequence: TGCAGCGTGAAGGAGGGCCAGGCTTACACAGATACGCAGTATTTT.

Worth noting for this clonotype: The junction shows a germline mismatch at one end, possibly a read error. The J gene is TRBJ2-6, the V gene TRBV4-2, with D hard to call. The length of the CDR3 is 18 residues. Germline CDR1 LGHNA, CDR2 YNFKEQ. The CDR3 sequence: CAISSGLLCFSGANVLTF. CDR3 in DNA: TGTGCCATCAGCTCCGGCCTCCTCTGCTTCTCTGGGGCCAACGTCCTGACTTTC.

The rearrangement links TRBV19 to TRBJ2-1, with 10 nucleotides matching TRBD2. CDR3 length: 14 residues. Trimming took 11 bases from V and 2 from J; bases not matched to a gene: 6. Germline loops: CDR1 LNHDA, CDR2 SQIVND (reference sequence). The CDR3 spells CAAKAGGTYNEQFF. CDR3 DNA: TGTGCCGCTAAAGCGGGAGGGACCTACAATGAGCAGTTCTTC.